A single sample is the source of the 25 T cell receptor beta chains below, sequenced in a study of control samples from healthy donors and cancer patients. The data were produced by immunoSEQ multiplex PCR, yet TCRdb's version contains in-frame clones alone and is incomplete. The sample lists roughly 130,000 clones; approximately 92% were seen once. The sample consisted of blood. The receptors come from a young man in good health.

The chain is built from TRBV11-2 and TRBJ2-5; 9 nucleotides align to TRBD1. CDR1 is SGHAT, CDR2 FQNNGV, per germline. This CDR3 is built from 15 residues. V lost 3 bases to trimming and J lost 0 bases; unmatched junction nucleotides: 2. For the CDR3, the DNA is TGTGCCAGCAGCTTGGGACAGGGTTACCAAGAGACCCAGTACTTC. It specifies CASSLGQGYQETQYF.

This clone is a singleton in its sample. The chain is built from TRBV28 and TRBJ1-5; tentative D call: TRBD1 (6 bases). The V gene's germline CDR1 is MDHEN and CDR2 SYDVKM. Trimming took off 8 bases at V and 6 bases at J, with 11 bases between the two ends. The CDR3 is made up of 12 amino acids. The CDR3 DNA is TGTGCCAGCGTGACAGGCCTTCAGCCCCAGCATTTT. Translation: CASVTGLQPQHF. Full variable domain (missing parts from reference TRBV28 and TRBJ1-5): DVKVTQSSRYLVKRTGEKVFLECVQDMDHENMFWYRQDPGLGLRLIYFSYDVKMKEKGDIPEGYSVSREKKERFSLILESASTNQTSMYLCASVTGLQPQHFGDGTRLSIL.

CDR3 DNA sequence: TGTGCCAGCAGCCAAGGGACAGGGGGCGAGCAGTACGTC. Amino acid sequence: CASSQGTGGEQYV. The chain employs TRBV14 and TRBJ2-7, with 10 bases fitting TRBD1. The CDR3 is 13 amino acids. J gave up 6 bases and V 1 base, and 0 bases lay outside the gene matches. Looked up from germline, CDR1 is SGHDN and CDR2 is FVKESK.

This chain links TRBV10-3 with TRBJ1-5; no clear D. Germline assignment: CDR1 ENHRY and CDR2 SYGVKD. CDR3 size: 13 residues. V was shortened by 6 bases and J by 4 bases, with 10 bases between the two germline ends. CDR3 residues: CAISMEVNQPQHF. CDR3 in DNA: TGTGCCATCAGCATGGAGGTAAATCAGCCCCAGCATTTT.

The J gene is TRBJ1-6, the V gene TRBV4-1, with TRBD1 matching 9 bases. The germline gives CDR1 MGHRA, CDR2 YSYEKL. Unmatched junction bases numbered 8, after V lost 2 bases and J lost 9 bases. The CDR3 contains 16 residues. The CDR3 DNA is TGCGCCAGCAGCCAATGGGGACAGGGAAGAGGTTCACCCCTCCACTTT. The encoded protein is CASSQWGQGRGSPLHF.

This clone was counted only a few times. The chain couples TRBV10-1 to TRBJ1-5; the D gene is possibly TRBD1 (5 bases). This CDR3 has 19 residues. The germline V and J ends were trimmed by 5 bases and 0 bases, with 23 bases remaining between them. The germline V gene encodes CDR1 WNHNN and CDR2 SYGVQD (reference sequence). The chain's CDR3 is CASSNFPGRNFYSNQPQHF. CDR3 DNA: TGCGCCAGCAGTAACTTTCCGGGACGGAATTTTTATAGCAATCAGCCCCAGCATTTT.

The genes are TRBV2 and TRBJ2-2, with D possibly being TRBD1 or TRBD2 (5 bases each). V lost 3 bases and J 0 bases, leaving 11 bases between the germline ends. CDR3 length: 16 residues. CDR1 and CDR2 (germline): SNHLY, FYNNEI. This chain's CDR3 is CASSDLGTANTGELFF. The CDR3 DNA reads as TGTGCCAGCAGTGACCTAGGGACGGCGAACACCGGGGAGCTGTTTTTT.

The rearrangement joins TRBV6-5 to TRBJ1-1; D is undetermined. Germline V CDR1 and CDR2: MNHEY, SVGAGI. This CDR3 comprises 13 residues. V lost 4 bases and J 4 bases, leaving 10 bases between the germline ends. The CDR3 region is CASSLRRVTEAFF. The CDR3 DNA sequence: TGTGCCAGCAGTTTAAGGCGTGTCACTGAAGCTTTCTTT.

This clone has a handful of counts. The chain employs TRBV12-5 and TRBJ1-5, with 10 bases identical to TRBD1. Germline trimming cut 1 base from V and 6 bases from J; bases unmatched to any gene: 6. CDR1 and CDR2 from the germline V gene are LGHNT and FRNRAP. The CDR3 contains 16 residues. CDR3 residues: CASGLGGQGSGQPQHF. CDR3 nucleotides: TGTGCTAGTGGTTTGGGGGGACAGGGGTCTGGTCAGCCCCAGCATTTT.

V gene TRBV19 combines with J gene TRBJ2-2; TRBD2 aligns across 14 bases. CDR1 and CDR2 from the germline V gene are LNHDA and SQIVND (reference sequence). V lost 9 bases to trimming and J lost 5 bases; unmatched junction nucleotides: 8. This CDR3 contains 16 residues. CDR3 residues: CASQGLAGVRTGELFF. The DNA of the CDR3 is TGTGCCAGCCAGGGACTAGCGGGAGTACGGACCGGGGAGCTGTTTTTT.

This clone showed up just a few times. The gene calls are TRBV30 and TRBJ2-5; no clear D gene. This CDR3 has 12 amino acids. V shed 2 bases and J shed 2 bases, with 6 bases lying between them. Germline values: CDR1 GTSNPN, CDR2 SVGIG (reference sequence). CDR3 sequence reads: CAWSNRQETQYF. CDR3 bases: TGTGCCTGGAGTAACAGACAAGAGACCCAGTACTTC.

The gene calls are TRBV7-9 and TRBJ1-5; D remains unclear. V was cut by 4 bases and J by 2 bases, with 12 bases left in between. CDR1 is SEHNR, CDR2 FQNEAQ, per germline (reference sequence). CDR3 size: 15 residues. CDR3 in amino acids: CASSSSARGNQPQHF. CDR3 DNA: TGTGCCAGCAGCTCTTCCGCCAGAGGCAATCAGCCCCAGCATTTT.

The chain joins TRBV14 to TRBJ2-5; 7 bases are shared with TRBD2. J was trimmed by 0 bases and V by 1 base; bases with no gene match: 8. Germline CDR1 SGHDN, CDR2 FVKESK. This CDR3 is 17 amino acids long. CDR3 DNA: TGTGCCAGCAGCCAAGGACAGCGGGGCCTGTACCAAGAGACCCAGTACTTC. This codes for CASSQGQRGLYQETQYF.

The chain joins TRBV6-5 to TRBJ1-2; 8 positions match TRBD1. Per germline, CDR1 MNHEY and CDR2 SVGAGI. The CDR3 is 14 residues long. V was clipped by 3 bases and J by 4 bases; unmatched bases: 4. The CDR3 protein is CASSYSGGSYGYTF. CDR3 DNA: TGTGCCAGCAGTTATTCAGGGGGCAGCTATGGCTACACCTTC.

The CDR3 DNA sequence: TGTGCCAGCAGCTTTGACGTCTCCGGAAACACCATATATTTT. It translates to CASSFDVSGNTIYF. The V and J genes are TRBV5-4 and TRBJ1-3; D call uncertain. CDR1 and CDR2 (germline): SGHNT, YYREEE (reference sequence). This CDR3 region has 14 residues. V lost 2 bases to trimming and J lost 4 bases, with 10 bases between them.

The chain's CDR3 is CASSLAIGTGGQRNTEAFF. In nucleotides, the CDR3 is TGTGCCAGCAGCTTAGCAATCGGGACAGGGGGCCAAAGAAACACTGAAGCTTTCTTT. V usage is TRBV11-3 and J usage is TRBJ1-1; TRBD1 aligns across 12 bases. The CDR3 totals 19 residues. Losses at the gene ends were 1 base for V and 2 bases for J; bases not matched to a gene: 11. Germline V gives CDR1 SGHNT, CDR2 YENEEA.

The V call is TRBV10-3, the J call TRBJ1-1; possibly TRBD1 for D (6 bases). CDR1 and CDR2 (germline): ENHRY, SYGVKD. V gave up 6 bases and J gave up 0 bases, with 8 bases separating them. The CDR3 spans 13 residues. CDR3 nucleotide sequence: TGTGCCATCAGGGACAGCTTGAACACTGAAGCTTTCTTT. Translation gives CAIRDSLNTEAFF.

This chain uses TRBV11-2 with TRBJ1-3; perhaps TRBD1 as D (6 bases). The V end lost 0 bases, the J end lost 15 bases, and 18 bases lay between the germline ends. Germline V gene data show CDR1 as SGHAT and CDR2 as FQNNGV. This CDR3 is 14 amino acids long. The CDR3 DNA reads TGTGCCAGCAGCTTAGATTCGTCCGCCGGGACACCATATTTT. Amino acids: CASSLDSSAGTPYF. Drawing the rest from reference TRBV11-2 and TRBJ1-3, the complete variable domain is EAGVAQSPRYKIIEKRQSVAFWCNPISGHATLYWYQQILGQGPKLLIQFQNNGVVDDSQLPKDRFSAERLKGVDSTLKIQPAKLEDSAVYLCASSLDSSAGTPYFGEGSWLTVV.

The chain recombines TRBV18 with TRBJ1-4; D is uncertain. The V end lost 3 bases, the J end lost 7 bases, and 15 bases lay between the germline ends. Germline CDR1 KGHSH, CDR2 LQKENI. The CDR3 length is 15 residues. The CDR3 reads CASSPQRQLGEKLFF. CDR3 coding DNA: TGTGCCAGCTCACCTCAACGGCAGTTGGGTGAAAAACTGTTTTTT.

The CDR3 loop is CASSVDPLNEKLFF. The CDR3 coding sequence is TGTGCCAGCAGCGTAGACCCGCTTAATGAAAAACTGTTTTTT. The chain carries TRBV9 and TRBJ1-4; D ambiguous. The CDR3 runs to 14 residues. V was pared by 0 bases and J by 4 bases, with 7 bases between. CDR1 is SGDLS and CDR2 is YYNGEE in the germline V gene.

This clone came up once. The chain is built from TRBV19 and TRBJ2-2, with D possibly TRBD2 on 5 matching bases. The length of the CDR3 is 15 residues. V lost 6 bases and J lost 2, with 13 bases in between. Germline V CDR1 and CDR2: LNHDA, SQIVND (reference sequence). CDR3 region: CASRFDRGNTGELFF. As DNA, the CDR3 is TGTGCCAGTAGGTTTGATCGGGGAAACACCGGGGAGCTGTTTTTT.

This clone was seen a single time. The CDR3 coding sequence is TGTGCCTGGAGCGAAGACTATGGCTACACCTTC. Its translation: CAWSEDYGYTF. The chain recombines TRBV30 with TRBJ1-2; unclear D gene. The germline V gene encodes CDR1 GTSNPN and CDR2 SVGIG (reference sequence). Trimming stripped 3 bases from V and 3 bases from J, with 5 bases between. The CDR3 sequence is 11 residues long.

The chain couples TRBV5-6 to TRBJ2-1; 10 bases are shared with TRBD2. V was pared by 2 bases and J by 10 bases, with 6 bases of the junction left unmatched. Germline values: CDR1 SGHDT, CDR2 YYEEEE. The CDR3 sequence is 14 residues long. This CDR3 reads CASSFASGSEEQFF. The CDR3 DNA sequence: TGTGCCAGCAGCTTTGCTAGCGGGAGCGAGGAGCAGTTCTTC.

This clone was recorded only once. This chain links TRBV29-1 with TRBJ2-1; 7 positions agree with TRBD2. Germline V lookup: CDR1 SQVTM, CDR2 ANQGSEA. The CDR3 contains 14 residues. V shed 3 bases, J shed 0 bases, and the junction held 2 bases outside the gene matches. The CDR3 nucleotides are TGCAGCGTTGAGGGCGGGGGCTCCTACAATGAGCAGTTCTTC. Protein: CSVEGGGSYNEQFF.

The V call is TRBV16, the J call TRBJ2-1, with D possibly matching TRBD1 (6 bases). V was clipped by 2 bases and J by 0 bases, with 14 bases between them. CDR1 and CDR2 (germline): KGHSY, FQNENV. The CDR3 consists of 17 residues. The CDR3 loop reads CASSQRGLGGSYNEQFF. The CDR3 DNA is TGTGCCAGCAGCCAAAGGGGCTTAGGGGGCTCCTACAATGAGCAGTTCTTC. The whole variable domain, filled in from reference TRBV16 and TRBJ2-1, reads GEEVAQTPKHLVRGEGQKAKLYCAPIKGHSYVFWYQQVLKNEFKFLISFQNENVFDETGMPKERFSAKCLPNSPCSLEIQATKLEDSAVYFCASSQRGLGGSYNEQFFGPGTRLTVL.